This T cell receptor beta chain stems from a study of cytomegalovirus exposure and HLA in healthy donors. Study-wide points: For most TCR beta V segments, an earlier analysis put the productive rate at about 87% or about 30% of the time. In a later analysis, TCR beta V- and J-gene trimming showed a link to a missense DCLRE1C variant. HLA alleles showed associations with 15,000 to 20,000 TCR beta sequences in a later analysis, at a 0.05 false discovery rate.

The CDR3 contains 13 residues. In germline, CDR1 is MNHNS, CDR2 SASEGT. V shed 6 bases and J shed 7 bases, with 16 bases lying between them. As for this clone: The antigen remains unidentified.

60 Vbeta and 13 Jbeta primers were used in PCR. Generated by immunoSEQ multiplex PCR, the TCRdb table keeps only in-frame clones and is missing some. The sample contains 250,000 or so clones, about nine tenths of which appear only once. The source is a girl aged 2 to 9 in good health and CMV-seronegative. Input material: PBMCs. The chain recombines TRBV6-1 with TRBJ2-7; a possible D gene is TRBD2 (5 bases). This CDR3 reads CASRTSLSGEQYF. The DNA of the CDR3 is TGTGCCAGCAGAACTAGTCTCTCTGGGGAGCAGTACTTC.